These 17 T cell receptor beta chains were sequenced from one sample in a study of T cells in Graves' hyperthyroidism and ophthalmopathy. Authors of the study amplified TCR beta CDR3 regions from RNA transcripts. With the HTBI primer set, the TCR CDR3 went through a first round of RT-PCR. TCRdb re-derived calls from the multiplex PCR reads in MiXCR, one entry per CDR3 protein. The sample records about 690,000 distinct CDR3 sequences, approximately 15% being singletons. The specimen sequenced was blood. The receptors shown here come from a middle-aged man with Graves' hyperthyroidism.

The chain combines TRBV6-1 with TRBJ1-6, with 7 bases lining up with TRBD1. V dropped 6 bases and J dropped 3; count of bases not matched to a gene: 14. The length of the CDR3 is 18 residues. Germline loops: CDR1 MNHNS, CDR2 SASEGT. The chain's CDR3 is CASSLSKGRDSYNSPLHF. In DNA, the CDR3 is TGTGCCAGCAGCCTGTCCAAAGGCCGGGACAGCTATAATTCACCCCTCCACTTT.

This clonotype was recorded a few times. CDR3 nucleotides: TGTGCCAGCAGTTTATATGCGGGGGGCACAGATACGCAGTATTTT. It specifies CASSLYAGGTDTQYF. The J gene is TRBJ2-3, the V gene TRBV27; 7 bases are a match to TRBD2. CDR3 length equals 15 residues. V lost 1 base to trimming and J lost 1 base; unmatched junction nucleotides: 2. Germline V lookup: CDR1 MNHEY, CDR2 SMNVEV (reference sequence).

This clonotype was recorded a few times. The CDR3 reads CASSSSALGNNEQFF. CDR3 sequence (DNA): TGTGCCAGCAGCTCTAGCGCTCTCGGCAACAATGAGCAGTTCTTC. The chain links TRBV9 to TRBJ2-1, with D perhaps matching TRBD2 (6 bases). The V gene lost 4 bases and the J gene lost 5 bases, with 16 bases spanning the gap. The CDR3 totals 15 residues. The germline gives CDR1 SGDLS, CDR2 YYNGEE.

The chain employs TRBV7-8 and TRBJ1-2; D not resolved. Germline V gene data show CDR1 as SGHVS and CDR2 as FQNEAQ. With 2 bases removed from V and 6 bases from J, the gap between germline ends came to 16 bases. CDR3 length: 15 amino acids. In nucleotides, the CDR3 is TGTGCCAGCAGCTTAACCGGGTCTGGGCTGGATGGCTACACCTTC. Amino acid sequence: CASSLTGSGLDGYTF.

The V gene is TRBV7-2, the J gene TRBJ2-7; the match to TRBD1 covers 9 bases. In germline, CDR1 is SGHTA, CDR2 FQGNSA. The length of the CDR3 is 13 residues. V shed 5 bases and J 7 bases; nucleotides not matched to a gene: 6. The DNA for the CDR3 is TGTGCCAGCAGCGCCGGGACAGGGTGGGAGCAGTACTTC. This encodes CASSAGTGWEQYF. Full variable domain (outside the CDR3, taken from reference TRBV7-2 and TRBJ2-7): GAGVSQSPSNKVTEKGKDVELRCDPISGHTALYWYRQSLGQGLEFLIYFQGNSAPDKSGLPSDRFSAERTGGSVSTLTIQRTQQEDSAVYLCASSAGTGWEQYFGPGTRLTVT.

The chain combines TRBV2 with TRBJ2-7; D gene unclear. The CDR3 has 11 amino acids. Deletions cut 3 bases from V and 9 bases from J, with 9 bases between. Germline CDR1 SNHLY, CDR2 FYNNEI. In DNA form, the CDR3 reads TGTGCCAGCAGTGACGGACGCGTGCAGTACTTC. Protein sequence: CASSDGRVQYF. Full variable domain (outside the CDR3, taken from reference TRBV2 and TRBJ2-7): EPEVTQTPSHQVTQMGQEVILRCVPISNHLYFYWYRQILGQKVEFLVSFYNNEISEKSEIFDDQFSVERPDGSNFTLKIRSTKLEDSAMYFCASSDGRVQYFGPGTRLTVT.

The chain combines TRBV20-1 with TRBJ1-6; no definite D call. CDR1 is DFQATT and CDR2 is SNEGSKA in the germline V gene (reference sequence). This CDR3 has 16 residues. V was shortened by 3 bases and J by 7 bases, with 19 bases between the two germline ends. The CDR3 region is CSASHWRGNENSPLHF. The CDR3, as DNA: TGCAGTGCTAGTCACTGGAGAGGGAACGAAAATTCACCCCTCCACTTT.

This clonotype was seen a few times. The V gene is TRBV18, the J gene TRBJ2-3; D is possibly TRBD2 (5 bases). CDR3 length: 15 residues. Trimming stripped 4 bases from V and 2 bases from J, with 13 bases between. Looked up from germline, CDR1 is KGHSH and CDR2 is LQKENI. The chain's CDR3 is CASSQAPDYTDTQYF. CDR3 sequence (DNA): TGTGCCAGCTCACAAGCGCCCGACTACACAGATACGCAGTATTTT. Full variable domain (rest looked up from reference TRBV18 and TRBJ2-3): NAGVMQNPRHLVRRRGQEARLRCSPMKGHSHVYWYRQLPEEGLKFMVYLQKENIIDESGMPKERFSAEFPKEGPSILRIQQVVRGDSAAYFCASSQAPDYTDTQYFGPGTRLTVL.

This clonotype was observed many times. V and J are TRBV2 and TRBJ1-2; TRBD1 might be the D (5 bases). CDR1 is SNHLY, CDR2 FYNNEI, per germline. Trimming pared 3 bases from V and 6 bases from J, leaving 17 bases between. The CDR3 sequence is 15 residues long. CDR3 region: CASSDSRDGINGYTF. Here the CDR3 DNA reads TGTGCCAGCAGTGATTCCCGGGACGGAATAAATGGCTACACCTTC.

At least ten counts were recorded for this clonotype. This rearrangement joins TRBV27 to TRBJ1-2; no clear D gene. The CDR3 length is 13 residues. V lost 2 bases and J 4 bases, leaving 8 bases between the germline ends. Germline V gene data show CDR1 as MNHEY and CDR2 as SMNVEV (reference sequence). CDR3 loop: CASSLKDGYGYTF. In nucleotides, the CDR3 is TGTGCCAGCAGTTTAAAAGACGGCTATGGCTACACCTTC.

The sample holds many counts of this clonotype. The chain has TRBV5-1 and TRBJ2-5; TRBD2 agrees at 9 bases. Trimming removed 6 bases from V and 5 bases from J; junction bases left unmatched: 5. The length of the CDR3 is 13 residues. Germline loops: CDR1 SGHRS, CDR2 YFSETQ. CDR3 DNA sequence: TGCGCCAGCAAGATAGCGGGAGAGGAGACCCAGTACTTC. Translating gives CASKIAGEETQYF.

There are many counts of this clonotype. The chain carries TRBV11-2 and TRBJ2-1, with 15 bases aligning to TRBD2. Germline-derived CDR1 and CDR2 are SGHAT and FQNNGV. This CDR3 has 16 residues. V lost 5 bases and J lost 10; bases outside the gene matches: 9. The CDR3 coding sequence is TGTGCCAGCAGCATTGGACTAGCGGGAGGGTCGCGGGAGCAGTTCTTC. Amino acids: CASSIGLAGGSREQFF.

This clonotype has ten or more counts. The V gene is TRBV11-2, the J gene TRBJ1-2; the D gene is possibly TRBD1 (6 bases). Trimming left V 0 bases short and J 8 bases short, with 10 bases between. Germline V CDR1 and CDR2: SGHAT, FQNNGV. The CDR3 spans 13 residues. The CDR3 nucleotides read TGTGCCAGCAGCTTAGATCGGGGGGGCGGCTACACCTTC. It yields the protein CASSLDRGGGYTF. Complete variable domain (other parts from reference TRBV11-2 and TRBJ1-2): EAGVAQSPRYKIIEKRQSVAFWCNPISGHATLYWYQQILGQGPKLLIQFQNNGVVDDSQLPKDRFSAERLKGVDSTLKIQPAKLEDSAVYLCASSLDRGGGYTFGSGTRLTVV.

In its sample, this clonotype was seen many times. The gene calls are TRBV2 and TRBJ1-1; the D is unclear. This CDR3 has 14 residues. Trimming took 2 bases from V and 3 from J, leaving 10 bases between them. The V gene's germline CDR1 is SNHLY and CDR2 FYNNEI. The CDR3: CASSETREYTEAFF. The CDR3, as DNA: TGTGCCAGCAGTGAAACGAGGGAATACACTGAAGCTTTCTTT.

This clonotype was found many times. The gene calls are TRBV2 and TRBJ2-7; TRBD2 matches at 8 bases. Germline V gene lookup returns CDR1 SNHLY and CDR2 FYNNEI. The CDR3 spans 16 residues. The J segment lost 0 bases and the V segment lost 6 bases, leaving 10 bases of the junction unmatched. CDR3 region: CASSRMTSESSYEQYF. CDR3 DNA: TGTGCCAGCAGCCGGATGACTAGCGAGAGCTCCTACGAGCAGTACTTC.

This clonotype was recorded a few times. The chain carries TRBV28 and TRBJ2-5, with D tentatively TRBD1 (6 bases). In germline, CDR1 is MDHEN, CDR2 SYDVKM. The CDR3 is 15 residues long. Trimming cost V 3 bases and J 3 bases, with 14 bases left between them. The CDR3 region is CASSFPSPGEETQYF. In DNA, the CDR3 is TGTGCCAGCAGTTTTCCGTCCCCAGGGGAAGAGACCCAGTACTTC.

This clonotype was observed many times. The V gene is TRBV20-1, the J gene TRBJ2-7, with 10 bases that match TRBD2. The CDR3 contains 15 residues. The junction had 2 bases not matched to a gene; V was cut back by 0 bases and J by 0 bases. CDR1 is DFQATT, CDR2 SNEGSKA, per germline (reference sequence). The CDR3 reads CSARDGLAVSYEQYF. CDR3 nucleotides: TGCAGTGCTAGAGATGGACTAGCGGTCTCCTACGAGCAGTACTTC.